The 3 T cell receptor beta chains listed next were all sequenced from one sample in a study of blood T cell repertoires in COVID-19. The repertoire was sequenced with immunoSEQ multiplex PCR; TCRdb's copy has only in-frame clones and lacks some. The data show over 200,000 clones, roughly 88% seen once. Specimen: peripheral blood. These TCRs come from a man aged 35 to 55 with acute or convalescent COVID-19.

This clone was seen only a few times. The rearrangement joins TRBV7-9 to TRBJ2-5; D possibly corresponds to TRBD1 (5 bases). The CDR3 consists of 13 residues. V lost 2 bases and J lost 4, with 8 bases in between. Germline V lookup: CDR1 SEHNR, CDR2 FQNEAQ (reference sequence). The CDR3: CASSLSGIETQYF. The CDR3 DNA reads TGTGCCAGCAGCTTATCAGGGATAGAGACCCAGTACTTC.

This chain links TRBV5-1 with TRBJ2-2; possibly TRBD2 for D (5 bases). CDR1 is SGHRS and CDR2 is YFSETQ in the germline V gene. Trimming left V 4 bases short and J 4 bases short, with 17 bases between. This CDR3 contains 16 residues. The CDR3 DNA sequence: TGCGCCAGCAGCGGGGAGATAACCCGAGGCACCGGGGAGCTGTTTTTT. Its translation: CASSGEITRGTGELFF.

The CDR3 bases are TGTGCCAGCAGCAACCGGTGGACTGAAGCTTTCTTT. It codes for CASSNRWTEAFF. This chain connects TRBV27 to TRBJ1-1; D gene unclear. The germline gives CDR1 MNHEY, CDR2 SMNVEV (reference sequence). The CDR3 has 12 residues. V dropped 6 bases and J dropped 5 bases, with 10 bases sitting between them.